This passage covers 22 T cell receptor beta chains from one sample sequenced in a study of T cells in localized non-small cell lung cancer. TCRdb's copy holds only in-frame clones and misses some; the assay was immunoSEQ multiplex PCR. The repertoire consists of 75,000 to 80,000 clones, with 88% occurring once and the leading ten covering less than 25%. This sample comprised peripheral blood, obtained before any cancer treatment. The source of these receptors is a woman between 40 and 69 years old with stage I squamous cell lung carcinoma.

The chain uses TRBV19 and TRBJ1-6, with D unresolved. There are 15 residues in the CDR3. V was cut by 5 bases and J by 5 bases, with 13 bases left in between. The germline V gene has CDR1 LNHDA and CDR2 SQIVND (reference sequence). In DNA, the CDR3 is TGTGCCAGTAGTGAAACGGACGGAGATAATTCACCCCTCCACTTT. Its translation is CASSETDGDNSPLHF. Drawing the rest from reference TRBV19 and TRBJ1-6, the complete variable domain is DGGITQSPKYLFRKEGQNVTLSCEQNLNHDAMYWYRQDPGQGLRLIYYSQIVNDFQKGDIAEGYSVSREKKESFPLTVTSAQKNPTAFYLCASSETDGDNSPLHFGNGTRLTVT.

CDR3 protein: CASSRAGVGNTEAFF. The CDR3 DNA is TGTGCCAGCAGCAGGGCAGGGGTAGGGAACACTGAAGCTTTCTTT. V and J are TRBV7-9 and TRBJ1-1; TRBD1 might be the D (6 bases). V was shortened by 5 bases and J by 1 base, with 14 bases between the two germline ends. The CDR3 consists of 15 residues. Germline CDR1 and CDR2: SEHNR and FQNEAQ (reference sequence).

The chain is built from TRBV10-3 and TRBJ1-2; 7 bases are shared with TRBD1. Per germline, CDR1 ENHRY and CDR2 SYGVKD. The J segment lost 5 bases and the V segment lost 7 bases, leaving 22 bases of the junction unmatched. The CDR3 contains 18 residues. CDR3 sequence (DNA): TGTGCCATCAAAGGGGGGCATGAGGACAGGTTCGATTCTTATGGCTACACCTTC. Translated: CAIKGGHEDRFDSYGYTF.

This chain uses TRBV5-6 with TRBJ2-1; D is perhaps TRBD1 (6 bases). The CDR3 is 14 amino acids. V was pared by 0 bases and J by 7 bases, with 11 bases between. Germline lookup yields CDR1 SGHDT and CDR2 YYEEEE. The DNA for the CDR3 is TGTGCCAGCAGCTTGGAGAGGGGGTGGAATGAGCAGTTCTTC. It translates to CASSLERGWNEQFF.

In DNA, the CDR3 is TGTGCCAGCAGCCCCCCCGGGGGCCTCTATGGCTACACCTTC. It specifies CASSPPGGLYGYTF. The chain combines TRBV9 with TRBJ1-2; D is perhaps TRBD1 (6 bases). The ends were cut back, 4 bases at V and 4 bases at J, with 14 bases in the middle. CDR1 is SGDLS, CDR2 YYNGEE, per germline. The CDR3 consists of 14 residues.

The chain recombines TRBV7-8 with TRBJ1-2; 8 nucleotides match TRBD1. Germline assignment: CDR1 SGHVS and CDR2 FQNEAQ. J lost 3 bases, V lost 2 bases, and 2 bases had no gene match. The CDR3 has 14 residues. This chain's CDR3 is CASSLPGGDYGYTF. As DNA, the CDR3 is TGTGCCAGCAGCTTACCAGGGGGCGACTATGGCTACACCTTC.

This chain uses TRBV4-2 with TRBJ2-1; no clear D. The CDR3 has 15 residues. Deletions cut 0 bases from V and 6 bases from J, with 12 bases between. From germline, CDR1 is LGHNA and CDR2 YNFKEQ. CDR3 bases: TGTGCCAGCAGCCAAGATAGGTCCAAGGTCAATGAGCAGTTCTTC. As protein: CASSQDRSKVNEQFF.

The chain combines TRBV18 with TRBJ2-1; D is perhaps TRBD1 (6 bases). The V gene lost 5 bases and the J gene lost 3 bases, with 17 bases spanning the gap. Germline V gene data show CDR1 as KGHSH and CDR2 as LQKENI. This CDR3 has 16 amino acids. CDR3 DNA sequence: TGTGCCAGCTCATCCTATGACAGGAACAACTACAATGAGCAGTTCTTC. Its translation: CASSSYDRNNYNEQFF.

For the CDR3, the DNA is TGTGCCAGCAGCTTAAGCCAGGGGGATCGGGTTTACGAGCAGTACTTC. Translated: CASSLSQGDRVYEQYF. The V and J genes are TRBV5-5 and TRBJ2-7; TRBD1 agrees at 7 bases. The CDR3 extends over 16 amino acids. The ends lost 2 bases at V and 4 bases at J; junction bases unmatched: 12. CDR1 and CDR2 (germline): SGHKS, YYEKEE (reference sequence).

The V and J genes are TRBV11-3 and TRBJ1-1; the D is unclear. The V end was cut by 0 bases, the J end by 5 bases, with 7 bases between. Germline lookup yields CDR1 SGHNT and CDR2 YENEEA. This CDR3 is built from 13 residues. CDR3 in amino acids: CASSLDPGTEAFF. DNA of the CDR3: TGTGCCAGCAGCTTAGACCCGGGGACTGAAGCTTTCTTT.

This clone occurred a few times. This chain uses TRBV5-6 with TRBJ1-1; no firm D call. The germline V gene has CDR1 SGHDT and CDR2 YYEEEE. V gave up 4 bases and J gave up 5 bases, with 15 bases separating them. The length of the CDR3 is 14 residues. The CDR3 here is CASSPAPTGTEAFF. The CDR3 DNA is TGTGCCAGCAGCCCGGCGCCCACCGGGACTGAAGCTTTCTTT.

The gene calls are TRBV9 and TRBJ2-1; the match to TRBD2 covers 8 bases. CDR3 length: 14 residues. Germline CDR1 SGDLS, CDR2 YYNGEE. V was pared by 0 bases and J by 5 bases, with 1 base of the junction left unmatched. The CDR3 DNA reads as TGTGCCAGCAGCGTAGCGGGGGGGCACAATGAGCAGTTCTTC. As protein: CASSVAGGHNEQFF.

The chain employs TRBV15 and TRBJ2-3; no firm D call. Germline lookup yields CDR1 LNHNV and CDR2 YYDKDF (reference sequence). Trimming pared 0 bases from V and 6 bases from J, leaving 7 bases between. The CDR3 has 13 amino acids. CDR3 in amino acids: CATSRDTTDTQYF. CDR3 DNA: TGTGCCACCAGCAGAGATACGACCGATACGCAGTATTTT.

The CDR3 bases are TGCGCCAGCAGCTTGGTTGGGGGGCCGGGTACTGAAGCTTTCTTT. This sequence encodes CASSLVGGPGTEAFF. The chain recombines TRBV5-1 with TRBJ1-1; a weak D match, TRBD1 (6 bases). Per germline, CDR1 SGHRS and CDR2 YFSETQ. This CDR3 comprises 15 residues. The V end was cut by 0 bases, the J end by 5 bases, with 14 bases between.

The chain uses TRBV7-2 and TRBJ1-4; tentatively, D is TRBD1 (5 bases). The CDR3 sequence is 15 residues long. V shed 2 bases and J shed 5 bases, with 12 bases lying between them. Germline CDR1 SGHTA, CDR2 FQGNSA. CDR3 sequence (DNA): TGTGCCAGCAGCTTATTGAGGGGAAAGAATGAAAAACTGTTTTTT. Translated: CASSLLRGKNEKLFF. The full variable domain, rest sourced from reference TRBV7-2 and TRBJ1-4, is GAGVSQSPSNKVTEKGKDVELRCDPISGHTALYWYRQSLGQGLEFLIYFQGNSAPDKSGLPSDRFSAERTGGSVSTLTIQRTQQEDSAVYLCASSLLRGKNEKLFFGSGTQLSVL.

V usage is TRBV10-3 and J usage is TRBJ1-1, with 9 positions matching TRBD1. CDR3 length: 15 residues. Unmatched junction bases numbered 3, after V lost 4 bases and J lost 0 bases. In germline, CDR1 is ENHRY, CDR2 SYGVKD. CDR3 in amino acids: CAISGGTGMNTEAFF. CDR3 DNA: TGTGCCATCAGTGGGGGGACAGGGATGAACACTGAAGCTTTCTTT.

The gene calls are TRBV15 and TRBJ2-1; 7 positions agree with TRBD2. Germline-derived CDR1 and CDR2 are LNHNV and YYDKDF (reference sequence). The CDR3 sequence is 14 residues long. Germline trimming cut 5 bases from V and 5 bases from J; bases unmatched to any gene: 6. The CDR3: CATSGGGADNEQFF. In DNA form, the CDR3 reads TGTGCCACCAGCGGGGGAGGGGCCGACAATGAGCAGTTCTTC.

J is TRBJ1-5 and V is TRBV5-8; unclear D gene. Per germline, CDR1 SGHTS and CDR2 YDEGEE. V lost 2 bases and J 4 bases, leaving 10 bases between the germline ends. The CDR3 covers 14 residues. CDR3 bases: TGTGCCAGCAGCTTACGCACTGGTAATCAGCCCCAGCATTTT. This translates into CASSLRTGNQPQHF.

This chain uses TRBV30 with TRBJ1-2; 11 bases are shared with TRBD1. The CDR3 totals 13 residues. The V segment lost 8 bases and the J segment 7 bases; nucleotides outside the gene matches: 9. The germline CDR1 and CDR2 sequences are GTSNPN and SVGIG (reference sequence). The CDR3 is CAGTRDRGFGYTF. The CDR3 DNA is TGTGCCGGAACCCGGGACAGGGGGTTTGGCTACACCTTC.

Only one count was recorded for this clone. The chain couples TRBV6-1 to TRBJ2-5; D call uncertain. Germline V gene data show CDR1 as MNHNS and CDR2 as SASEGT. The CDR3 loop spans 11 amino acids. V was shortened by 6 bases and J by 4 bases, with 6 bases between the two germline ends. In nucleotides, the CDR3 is TGTGCCAGCAGAGTTATAGAGACCCAGTACTTC. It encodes CASRVIETQYF.

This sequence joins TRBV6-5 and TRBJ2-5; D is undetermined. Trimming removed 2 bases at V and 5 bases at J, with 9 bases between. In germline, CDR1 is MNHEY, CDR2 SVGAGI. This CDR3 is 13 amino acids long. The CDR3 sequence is CASSYLSRETQYF. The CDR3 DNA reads TGTGCCAGCAGTTACCTTTCGCGGGAGACCCAGTACTTC.

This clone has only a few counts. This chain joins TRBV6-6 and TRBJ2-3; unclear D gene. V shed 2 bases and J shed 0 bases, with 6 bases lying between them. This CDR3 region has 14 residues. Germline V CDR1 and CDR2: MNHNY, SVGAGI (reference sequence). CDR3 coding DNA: TGTGCCAGCAGTTACAGCCCGAGCACAGATACGCAGTATTTT. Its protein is CASSYSPSTDTQYF.